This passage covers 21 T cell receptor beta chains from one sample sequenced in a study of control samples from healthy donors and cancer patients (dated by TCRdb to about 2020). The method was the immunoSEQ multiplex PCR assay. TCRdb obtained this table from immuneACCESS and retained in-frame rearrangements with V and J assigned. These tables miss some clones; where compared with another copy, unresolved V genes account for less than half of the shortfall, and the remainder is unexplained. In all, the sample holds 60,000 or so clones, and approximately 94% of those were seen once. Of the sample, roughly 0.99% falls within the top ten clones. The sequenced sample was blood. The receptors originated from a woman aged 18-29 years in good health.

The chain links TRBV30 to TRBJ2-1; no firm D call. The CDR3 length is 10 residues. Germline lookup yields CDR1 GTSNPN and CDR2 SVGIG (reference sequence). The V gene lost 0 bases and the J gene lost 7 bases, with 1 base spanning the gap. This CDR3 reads CAWSVNEQFF. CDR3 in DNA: TGTGCCTGGAGTGTGAATGAGCAGTTCTTC.

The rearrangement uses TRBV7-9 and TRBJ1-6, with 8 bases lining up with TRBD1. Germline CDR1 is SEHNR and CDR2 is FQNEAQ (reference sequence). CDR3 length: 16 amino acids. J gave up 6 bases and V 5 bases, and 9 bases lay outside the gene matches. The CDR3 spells CASSPSTGGSNSPLHF. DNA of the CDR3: TGTGCCAGCAGCCCCTCCACAGGGGGTAGTAATTCACCCCTCCACTTT.

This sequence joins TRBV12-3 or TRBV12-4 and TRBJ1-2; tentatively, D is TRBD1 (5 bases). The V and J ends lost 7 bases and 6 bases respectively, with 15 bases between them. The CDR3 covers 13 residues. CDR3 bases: TGTGCCAGCACCAGGGACGCACTTGATGGCTACACCTTC. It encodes CASTRDALDGYTF.

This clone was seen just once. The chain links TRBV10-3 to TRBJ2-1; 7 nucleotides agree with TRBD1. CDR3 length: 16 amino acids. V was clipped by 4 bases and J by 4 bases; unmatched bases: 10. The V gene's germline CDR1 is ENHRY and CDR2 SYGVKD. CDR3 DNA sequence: TGTGCCATCAGTGCCGCGACAGGGACAGAGTACAATGAGCAGTTCTTC. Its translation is CAISAATGTEYNEQFF.

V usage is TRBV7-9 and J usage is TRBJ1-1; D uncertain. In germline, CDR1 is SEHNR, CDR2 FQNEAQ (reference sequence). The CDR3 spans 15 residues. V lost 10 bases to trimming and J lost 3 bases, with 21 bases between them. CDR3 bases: TGTGCCACCGAACCCACCTGGGTTAGGGACACTGAAGCTTTCTTT. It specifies CATEPTWVRDTEAFF.

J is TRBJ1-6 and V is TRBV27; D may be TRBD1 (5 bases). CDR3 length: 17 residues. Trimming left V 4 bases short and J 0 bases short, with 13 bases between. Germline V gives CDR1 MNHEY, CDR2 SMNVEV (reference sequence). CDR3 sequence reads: CASSSGRLSSYNSPLHF. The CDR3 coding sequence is TGTGCCAGCAGTTCGGGACGGCTTAGCTCCTATAATTCACCCCTCCACTTT.

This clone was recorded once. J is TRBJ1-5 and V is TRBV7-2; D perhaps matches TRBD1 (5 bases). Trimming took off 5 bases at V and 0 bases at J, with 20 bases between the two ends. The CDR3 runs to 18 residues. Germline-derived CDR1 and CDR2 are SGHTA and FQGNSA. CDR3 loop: CASSRDPTNPYSNQPQHF. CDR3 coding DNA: TGTGCCAGCAGCCGGGACCCAACGAATCCATATAGCAATCAGCCCCAGCATTTT.

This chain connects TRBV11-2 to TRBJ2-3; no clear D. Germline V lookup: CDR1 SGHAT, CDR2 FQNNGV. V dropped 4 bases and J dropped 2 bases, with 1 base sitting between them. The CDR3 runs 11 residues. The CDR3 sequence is CASSYTDTQYF. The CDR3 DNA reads TGTGCCAGCAGCTACACAGATACGCAGTATTTT. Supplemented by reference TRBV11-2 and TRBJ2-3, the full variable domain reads EAGVAQSPRYKIIEKRQSVAFWCNPISGHATLYWYQQILGQGPKLLIQFQNNGVVDDSQLPKDRFSAERLKGVDSTLKIQPAKLEDSAVYLCASSYTDTQYFGPGTRLTVL.

The CDR3 is CASSVGVSNQPQHF. The CDR3 DNA follows: TGTGCCAGCAGTGTAGGGGTAAGCAATCAGCCCCAGCATTTT. The chain joins TRBV2 to TRBJ1-5; maybe TRBD1 (5 bases). The V gene's germline CDR1 is SNHLY and CDR2 FYNNEI. The CDR3 contains 14 residues. With 4 bases removed from V and 1 base from J, the gap between germline ends came to 8 bases.

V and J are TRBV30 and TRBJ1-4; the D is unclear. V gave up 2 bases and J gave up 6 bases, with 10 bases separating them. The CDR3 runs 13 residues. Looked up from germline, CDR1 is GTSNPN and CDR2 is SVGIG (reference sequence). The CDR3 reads CAWSLGPYEKLFF. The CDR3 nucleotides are TGTGCCTGGAGTCTCGGACCTTATGAAAAACTGTTTTTT.

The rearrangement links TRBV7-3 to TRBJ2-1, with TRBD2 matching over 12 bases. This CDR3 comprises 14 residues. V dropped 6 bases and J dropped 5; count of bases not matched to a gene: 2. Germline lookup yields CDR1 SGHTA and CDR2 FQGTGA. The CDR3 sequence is CASSRLAGDNEQFF. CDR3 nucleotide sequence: TGTGCCAGCAGTAGACTAGCGGGGGACAATGAGCAGTTCTTC.

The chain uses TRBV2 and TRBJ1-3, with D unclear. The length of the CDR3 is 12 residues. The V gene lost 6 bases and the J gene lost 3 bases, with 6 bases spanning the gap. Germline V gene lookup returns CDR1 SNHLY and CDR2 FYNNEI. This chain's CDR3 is CASSTIGNTIYF. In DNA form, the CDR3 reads TGTGCCAGCAGCACTATTGGAAACACCATATATTTT.

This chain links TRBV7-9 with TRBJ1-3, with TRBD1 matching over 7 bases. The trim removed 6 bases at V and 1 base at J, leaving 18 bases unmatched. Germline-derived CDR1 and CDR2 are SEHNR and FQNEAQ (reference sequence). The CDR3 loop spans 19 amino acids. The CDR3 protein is CASSPTLLQGGLSGNTIYF. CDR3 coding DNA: TGTGCCAGCAGTCCTACGTTACTTCAGGGGGGACTTTCTGGAAACACCATATATTTT.

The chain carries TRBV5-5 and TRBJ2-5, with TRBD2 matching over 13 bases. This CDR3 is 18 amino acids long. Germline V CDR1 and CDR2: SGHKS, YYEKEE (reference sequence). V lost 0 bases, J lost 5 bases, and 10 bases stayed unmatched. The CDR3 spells CASSLATSGGAVRETQYF. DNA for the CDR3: TGTGCCAGCAGCTTGGCCACTAGCGGGGGGGCCGTGAGGGAGACCCAGTACTTC.

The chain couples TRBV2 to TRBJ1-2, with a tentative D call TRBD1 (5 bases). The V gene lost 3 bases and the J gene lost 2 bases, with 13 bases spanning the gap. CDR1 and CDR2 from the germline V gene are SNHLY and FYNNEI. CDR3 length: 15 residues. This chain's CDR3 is CASSDWGRSNYGYTF. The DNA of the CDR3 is TGTGCCAGCAGTGATTGGGGCCGCTCAAACTATGGCTACACCTTC.

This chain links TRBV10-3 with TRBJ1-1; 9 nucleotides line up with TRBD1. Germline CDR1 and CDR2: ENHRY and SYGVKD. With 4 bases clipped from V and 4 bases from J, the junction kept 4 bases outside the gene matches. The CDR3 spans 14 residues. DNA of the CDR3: TGTGCCATCAGTGGACAGGGGGAGGGCACTGAAGCTTTCTTT. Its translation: CAISGQGEGTEAFF.

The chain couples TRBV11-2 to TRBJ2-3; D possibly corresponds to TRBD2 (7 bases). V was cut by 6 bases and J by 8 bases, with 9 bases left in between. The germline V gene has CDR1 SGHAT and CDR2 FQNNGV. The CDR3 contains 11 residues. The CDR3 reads CASRAGATQYF. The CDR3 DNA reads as TGTGCCAGCAGGGCGGGGGCTACGCAGTATTTT.

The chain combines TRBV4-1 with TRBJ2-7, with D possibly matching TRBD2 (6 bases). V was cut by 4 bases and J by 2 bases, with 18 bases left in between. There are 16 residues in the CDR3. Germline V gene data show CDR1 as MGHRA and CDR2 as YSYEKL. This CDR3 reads CASSRFGGAMTYEQYF. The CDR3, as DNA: TGCGCCAGCAGCCGTTTTGGCGGGGCAATGACCTACGAGCAGTACTTC.

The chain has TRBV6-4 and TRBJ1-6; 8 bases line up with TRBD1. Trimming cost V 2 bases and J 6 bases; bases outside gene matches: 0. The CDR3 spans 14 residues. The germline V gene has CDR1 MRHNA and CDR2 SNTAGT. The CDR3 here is CASSDGQGNSPLHF. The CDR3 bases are TGTGCCAGCAGTGACGGACAGGGTAATTCACCCCTCCACTTT.

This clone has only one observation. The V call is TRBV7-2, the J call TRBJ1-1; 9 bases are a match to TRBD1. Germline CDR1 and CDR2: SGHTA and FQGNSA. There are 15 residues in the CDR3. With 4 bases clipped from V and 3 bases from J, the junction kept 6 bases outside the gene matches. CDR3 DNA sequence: TGTGCCAGCAGCTCTTACAGGGGGCTTCACACTGAAGCTTTCTTT. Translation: CASSSYRGLHTEAFF.

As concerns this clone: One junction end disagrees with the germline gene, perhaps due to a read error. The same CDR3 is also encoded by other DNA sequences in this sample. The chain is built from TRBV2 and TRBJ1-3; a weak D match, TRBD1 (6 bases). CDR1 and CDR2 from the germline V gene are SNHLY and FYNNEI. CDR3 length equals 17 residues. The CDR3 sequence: CASSITKRTAGGNTIYF. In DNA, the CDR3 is TGTGCTAGCAGTATCACAAAAAGGACAGCTGGGGGAAACACCATATATTTT.